The next 25 T cell receptor beta chains were all read from a single sample in a study of Ad26.COV2.S vaccination and SARS-CoV-2 variants. The assay was immunoSEQ multiplex PCR, and TCRdb's table has in-frame clones only and misses some. The sample includes approximately 500,000 clones, 87% of them seen just once. As for treatment: about 20 received Ad26.COV2.S at low or high dose, single or two shots; 5 received placebo; per-sample allocation not given. Collection of samples fell on day 63 after the first vaccine or placebo injection. Source: peripheral blood, taken in a trial of Ad26.COV2.S vaccine versus placebo. The receptors derive from a person aged 18 to 59 who received the Ad26.COV2.S COVID-19 vaccine or a placebo.

The chain is built from TRBV7-7 and TRBJ2-2, with 8 positions matching TRBD2. V gave up 2 bases and J gave up 6 bases; unmatched junction bases: 5. This CDR3 spans 15 amino acids. CDR1 is SSHAT, CDR2 FNYEAQ, per germline (reference sequence). Here the CDR3 DNA reads TGTGCCAGCAGCTTATTCGCGGGAGGATCCGGGGAGCTGTTTTTT. Translating gives CASSLFAGGSGELFF.

The chain recombines TRBV28 with TRBJ2-5, with TRBD2 as a possible D gene (5 bases). V was trimmed by 3 bases and J by 7 bases, leaving 9 bases between them. The CDR3 runs 12 residues. The germline V gene encodes CDR1 MDHEN and CDR2 SYDVKM. The CDR3 protein is CASSFPGSTQYF. In DNA form, the CDR3 reads TGTGCCAGCAGTTTCCCGGGGTCGACCCAGTACTTC.

V and J are TRBV3-1 (or the pseudogene TRBV3-2) and TRBJ1-4; possibly TRBD1 for D (6 bases). The CDR3 is 15 amino acids. The V and J ends lost 5 bases and 1 base respectively, with 11 bases between them. Germline V gene lookup returns CDR1 LGHDT and CDR2 YNNKEL (reference sequence). In nucleotides, the CDR3 is TGTGCCAGCAGCAGGCGGGGGCTAACTAATGAAAAACTGTTTTTT. Protein sequence: CASSRRGLTNEKLFF.

This clone was found once. The chain couples TRBV9 to TRBJ1-6, with D uncertain. CDR1 is SGDLS, CDR2 YYNGEE, per germline. Trimming removed 2 bases from V and 7 bases from J, with 10 bases in between. The CDR3 runs 14 residues. The CDR3 DNA sequence: TGTGCCAGCAGCGTGATGGGCGCCAATTCACCCCTCCACTTT. Translated: CASSVMGANSPLHF.

This clone was counted ten times or more. The chain combines TRBV29-1 with TRBJ2-7, with D possibly being TRBD1 (5 bases). CDR3 size: 13 residues. Deletions cut 6 bases from V and 0 bases from J, with 12 bases between. CDR1 and CDR2 from the germline V gene are SQVTM and ANQGSEA. CDR3 DNA sequence: TGCAGCGTACTGACAGTTATCTCCTACGAGCAGTACTTC. Residues: CSVLTVISYEQYF.

The gene calls are TRBV6-1 and TRBJ2-7; a weak D match, TRBD1 (5 bases). The germline CDR1 and CDR2 sequences are MNHNS and SASEGT. V shed 2 bases and J shed 4 bases, with 18 bases lying between them. There are 16 residues in the CDR3. This chain's CDR3 is CASSELLGPGLYEQYF. DNA of the CDR3: TGTGCCAGCAGTGAACTATTGGGGCCAGGCCTTTACGAGCAGTACTTC.

This chain uses TRBV19 with TRBJ1-2; no clear D gene. The CDR3 totals 13 residues. V dropped 7 bases and J dropped 0 bases, with 9 bases sitting between them. Germline assignment: CDR1 LNHDA and CDR2 SQIVND (reference sequence). CDR3 sequence reads: CASIGASNYGYTF. The DNA for the CDR3 is TGTGCCAGTATTGGAGCTTCTAACTATGGCTACACCTTC.

This chain uses TRBV29-1 with TRBJ1-1; 8 bases match TRBD1. This CDR3 has 12 amino acids. Germline CDR1 is SQVTM and CDR2 is ANQGSEA. After removal of 7 bases from V and 5 bases from J, the junction contained 6 bases not matched to a gene. The CDR3 is CSARQGNTEAFF. As DNA, the CDR3 is TGCAGCGCCCGACAGGGGAATACTGAAGCTTTCTTT.

The rearrangement links TRBV7-2 to TRBJ2-3; 13 positions agree with TRBD2. Trimming cost V 3 bases and J 3 bases; bases outside gene matches: 9. Germline CDR1 SGHTA, CDR2 FQGNSA. The CDR3 contains 18 residues. CDR3 region: CASSLGRRTSGRTDTQYF. The CDR3 coding sequence is TGTGCCAGCAGCTTGGGGCGAAGGACTAGCGGGAGAACAGATACGCAGTATTTT. Supplemented by reference TRBV7-2 and TRBJ2-3, the full variable domain reads GAGVSQSPSNKVTEKGKDVELRCDPISGHTALYWYRQSLGQGLEFLIYFQGNSAPDKSGLPSDRFSAERTGGSVSTLTIQRTQQEDSAVYLCASSLGRRTSGRTDTQYFGPGTRLTVL.

This chain links TRBV28 with TRBJ1-5, with D maybe TRBD1 (5 bases). The CDR3 contains 16 residues. Germline V CDR1 and CDR2: MDHEN, SYDVKM. V shed 7 bases and J shed 4 bases, with 20 bases lying between them. CDR3 coding DNA: TGTGCCAGCAACCACAGGTTACTAGCAGGGAATCAGCCCCAGCATTTT. Protein: CASNHRLLAGNQPQHF.

The chain couples TRBV5-4 to TRBJ2-1; D gene uncertain. This CDR3 is 14 amino acids long. The ends were cut back, 2 bases at V and 5 bases at J, with 11 bases in the middle. CDR1 is SGHNT, CDR2 YYREEE, per germline (reference sequence). For the CDR3, the DNA is TGTGCCAGCAGCTTTCAAGTCGCAGACAATGAGCAGTTCTTC. This gives the protein CASSFQVADNEQFF. Full variable domain (remainder filled in from reference TRBV5-4 and TRBJ2-1): ETGVTQSPTHLIKTRGQQVTLRCSSQSGHNTVSWYQQALGQGPQFIFQYYREEENGRGNFPPRFSGLQFPNYSSELNVNALELDDSALYLCASSFQVADNEQFFGPGTRLTVL.

In this sample, this clone turned up once. The chain carries TRBV28 and TRBJ1-5; TRBD1 matches at 7 bases. Germline V CDR1 and CDR2: MDHEN, SYDVKM. The CDR3 length is 14 residues. Losses at the gene ends were 11 bases for V and 3 bases for J; bases not matched to a gene: 10. CDR3 sequence (DNA): TGTGCCTCCAACCCAGGGGGGGACAATCAGCCCCAGCATTTT. Protein sequence: CASNPGGDNQPQHF.

V and J are TRBV6-5 and TRBJ1-1, with D unclear. This CDR3 is 15 amino acids long. Between the trimmed V and J ends, which lost 4 bases and 1 base, there was a span of 13 bases. The germline gives CDR1 MNHEY, CDR2 SVGAGI. The CDR3 region is CASSSSGMTNTEAFF. In nucleotides, the CDR3 is TGTGCCAGCAGTTCCTCGGGGATGACGAACACTGAAGCTTTCTTT.

The genes are TRBV12-3 or TRBV12-4 and TRBJ1-2, with D perhaps matching TRBD1 (5 bases). The V end lost 6 bases, the J end lost 7 bases, and 15 bases lay between the germline ends. The CDR3 covers 13 residues. This CDR3 is CASSTDIGTGYTF. The DNA of the CDR3 is TGTGCCAGCAGCACGGACATTGGGACTGGCTACACCTTC.

This chain connects TRBV28 to TRBJ2-3; D gene ambiguous. V lost 7 bases and J 10 bases, leaving 15 bases between the germline ends. The CDR3 covers 12 residues. Germline assignment: CDR1 MDHEN and CDR2 SYDVKM. The CDR3 bases are TGTGCCAGCATGGTTAGTTCTCGGCCGCAGTATTTT. The encoded protein is CASMVSSRPQYF.

The V call is TRBV4-1, the J call TRBJ2-5; no definite D call. V was trimmed by 1 base and J by 5 bases, leaving 8 bases between them. The CDR3 contains 13 residues. Germline values: CDR1 MGHRA, CDR2 YSYEKL. This chain's CDR3 is CASSQVVSETQYF. The CDR3 DNA reads TGCGCCAGCAGCCAAGTCGTATCGGAGACCCAGTACTTC.

This chain connects TRBV30 to TRBJ1-6, with D unresolved. Trimming cost V 6 bases and J 8 bases, with 17 bases left between them. The germline CDR1 and CDR2 sequences are GTSNPN and SVGIG (reference sequence). The CDR3 has 14 amino acids. The CDR3 DNA is TGTGCCTGTCGGCGGGAGGGCTGGGATTCACCCCTCCACTTT. It codes for CACRREGWDSPLHF.

This clone has a single count. The V call is TRBV6-2 or TRBV6-3, the J call TRBJ2-2, with 10 positions matching TRBD2. J lost 6 bases, V lost 2 bases, and 12 bases had no gene match. The CDR3 sequence is 18 residues long. Germline V gene lookup returns CDR1 MNHEY and CDR2 SVGEGT. The DNA for the CDR3 is TGTGCCAGCAGTTACCCCGCTAGCGGGAGCTGGCCGTCCGGGGAGCTGTTTTTT. It translates to CASSYPASGSWPSGELFF.

The chain is built from TRBV6-1 and TRBJ1-1; tentative D call: TRBD1 (5 bases). The V end lost 1 base, the J end lost 3 bases, and 9 bases lay between the germline ends. The CDR3 loop spans 14 amino acids. Germline V gives CDR1 MNHNS, CDR2 SASEGT. Written as DNA, the CDR3 is TGTGCCAGCAGTGAAGGTTGGGGGGACACTGAAGCTTTCTTT. This translates into CASSEGWGDTEAFF.

This clone was picked up one time. The gene calls are TRBV7-8 and TRBJ2-7, with no clear D. The CDR3 has 13 residues. The germline V gene encodes CDR1 SGHVS and CDR2 FQNEAQ. Trimming took 2 bases from V and 9 from J, leaving 14 bases between them. This CDR3 reads CASSLTELEGQYF. CDR3 nucleotides: TGTGCCAGCAGCTTAACGGAGTTGGAAGGGCAGTACTTC.

This clone was recorded only once. This chain links TRBV30 with TRBJ1-6; D is unclear. From germline, CDR1 is GTSNPN and CDR2 SVGIG (reference sequence). The CDR3 is 12 residues long. V lost 1 base, J lost 9 bases, and 7 bases lay in between. DNA for the CDR3: TGTGCCTGGAGTGATTCCGGTTCACCCCTCCACTTT. This sequence encodes CAWSDSGSPLHF.

The V gene is TRBV6-6, the J gene TRBJ1-2; 10 bases agree with TRBD1. CDR3 length: 16 amino acids. After removal of 6 bases from V and 7 bases from J, the junction contained 14 bases not matched to a gene. The germline V gene has CDR1 MNHNY and CDR2 SVGAGI (reference sequence). The DNA for the CDR3 is TGTGCCAGCAGCCCTATCGGCCGGACAGGGGGTTTTGGCTACACCTTC. This sequence encodes CASSPIGRTGGFGYTF.

This clone was counted a few times. The chain uses TRBV19 and TRBJ1-1, with D unresolved. CDR1 and CDR2 (germline): LNHDA, SQIVND (reference sequence). Trimming shortened V by 1 base and J by 0 bases, and 6 bases separated the two germline ends. The CDR3 length is 14 residues. CDR3 amino acids: CASSIGHLNTEAFF. The CDR3 nucleotides are TGTGCCAGTAGTATAGGACATCTGAACACTGAAGCTTTCTTT.

This chain uses TRBV10-3 with TRBJ1-1; D not certain. The CDR3 is 13 residues long. CDR1 is ENHRY and CDR2 is SYGVKD in the germline V gene. V was shortened by 6 bases and J by 1 base, with 9 bases between the two germline ends. The CDR3 loop is CAISPARNTEAFF. The CDR3 nucleotides are TGTGCCATCAGCCCTGCTAGGAACACTGAAGCTTTCTTT.

The J gene is TRBJ1-1, the V gene TRBV19, with a tentative D call TRBD1 (5 bases). V was trimmed by 1 base and J by 0 bases, leaving 9 bases between them. The length of the CDR3 is 15 residues. Germline V lookup: CDR1 LNHDA, CDR2 SQIVND (reference sequence). The CDR3 sequence is CASSIAGGMNTEAFF. In DNA, the CDR3 is TGTGCCAGTAGTATAGCTGGGGGGATGAACACTGAAGCTTTCTTT.